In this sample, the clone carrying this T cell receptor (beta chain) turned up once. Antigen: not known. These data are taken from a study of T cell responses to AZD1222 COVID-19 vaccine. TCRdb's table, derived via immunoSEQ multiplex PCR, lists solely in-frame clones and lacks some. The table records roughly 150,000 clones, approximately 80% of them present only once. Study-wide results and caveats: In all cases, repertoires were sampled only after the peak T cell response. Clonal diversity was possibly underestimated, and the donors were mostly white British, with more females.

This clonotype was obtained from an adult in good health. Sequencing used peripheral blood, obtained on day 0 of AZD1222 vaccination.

The CDR3 is CASSSNSGSYEQYF. As DNA, the CDR3 is TGTGCCAGCTCATCCAACTCGGGGTCCTACGAGCAGTACTTC. The genes are TRBV18 and TRBJ2-7, with D possibly being TRBD2 (5 bases). CDR1 KGHSH and CDR2 LQKENI come from the germline V gene. The CDR3 sequence is 14 residues long. Between the trimmed V and J ends, which lost 5 bases and 1 base, there was a span of 12 bases.